The following is a T cell receptor beta chain sequence with its context. The same CDR3 arises from other DNA sequences in this sample as well. TCRdb's table, derived via immunoSEQ multiplex PCR, lists solely in-frame clones and lacks some. The sample includes fewer than 80,000 clones, roughly 91% of them seen just once. Trimming pared 5 bases from V and 1 base from J, leaving 8 bases between. The CDR3 runs 13 residues. From germline, CDR1 is SGHTA and CDR2 FQGTGA. These data come from a study of T cell changes during pregnancy in multiple sclerosis. The genes are TRBV7-3 and TRBJ1-1; tentatively, D is TRBD1 (5 bases). The specimen was CD4+ T cells from peripheral blood mononuclear cells, collected in the third trimester of pregnancy. The receptor was derived from a female donor in good health, enrolled as a control in a pregnancy study. In DNA, the CDR3 is TGTGCCAGCAGCCTCGGACAGAACACTGAAGCTTTCTTT. Amino acid sequence: CASSLGQNTEAFF.